This T cell receptor beta chain was found in a study of T-cell reconstitution after alpha-beta-depleted transplantation in children. Unique molecular identifiers were incorporated into the prepared TCRbeta library. Each CDR3 protein gets one entry after TCRdb re-called the PCR reads with MiXCR. Of 55,000 to 90,000 distinct CDR3 sequences listed, over 4.5% are singletons. The germline V and J ends were trimmed by 3 bases and 5 bases, with 11 bases remaining between them. This CDR3 is 15 amino acids long. Points from the study as a whole: Several hundred graft clones that had expanded were reportedly the source of alpha-beta T cells about two months after transplant. Newly produced T cells mostly provided counts and TCRbeta diversity after one year, as hyperexpanded clones declined.

This clonotype was seen many times. The antigen remains undetermined. The chain recombines TRBV12-3 or TRBV12-4 with TRBJ1-6, with D perhaps matching TRBD1 (6 bases). The sequences come from PBMCs, mostly from graft donor cells, collected 180 days after TCRalphabeta/CD19-depleted stem cell transplant. The TCR was taken from a boy in the first two years of life who had a stem cell transplant for acute myeloid leukemia, so the T cells may come from the graft donor. Written as DNA, the CDR3 is TGTGCCAGCAGTTTCCGGGGGCGGAATAATTCACCCCTCCACTTT. This encodes CASSFRGRNNSPLHF.